The 15 T cell receptor beta chains listed next were all sequenced from one sample in a study of blood T cell repertoires in COVID-19. Clones were read by immunoSEQ multiplex PCR, and TCRdb kept only the in-frame ones, dropping some. The data hold some 150,000 clones, with 80% to 90% observed a single time. The sample consisted of PBMCs or T cells enriched from blood (not recorded which). The receptors were gathered from a man between 45 and 60 years old who had recovered from COVID-19.

This clone has just one count. V is TRBV6-5 and J is TRBJ1-1, with a possible D match to TRBD1 (5 bases). This CDR3 region has 15 residues. The germline V gene encodes CDR1 MNHEY and CDR2 SVGAGI. V lost 9 bases and J 1 base, leaving 18 bases between the germline ends. The CDR3 DNA sequence: TGTGCCAGTTGGTTTGCAGGGCGGGGGAACACTGAAGCTTTCTTT. Translation gives CASWFAGRGNTEAFF.

This rearrangement joins TRBV28 to TRBJ1-3; the match to TRBD1 covers 8 bases. The CDR3 spans 16 residues. With V trimmed by 6 bases and J by 4 bases, 11 bases remained unmatched. Per the germline V gene, CDR1 is MDHEN and CDR2 is SYDVKM. CDR3 protein: CASSLDQGARGNTIYF. CDR3 coding DNA: TGTGCCAGCAGCCTAGATCAGGGGGCGCGCGGAAACACCATATATTTT.

The chain joins TRBV30 to TRBJ1-1, with a possible D match to TRBD1 (6 bases). CDR3 length: 11 amino acids. The ends were cut back, 6 bases at V and 4 bases at J, with 9 bases in the middle. Germline V gene data show CDR1 as GTSNPN and CDR2 as SVGIG (reference sequence). In DNA, the CDR3 is TGTGCCTGTCAAGGGGGCACTGAAGCTTTCTTT. This sequence encodes CACQGGTEAFF. The entire variable domain, with the rest obtained from reference TRBV30 and TRBJ1-1, is as follows: SQTIHQWPATLVQPVGSPLSLECTVEGTSNPNLYWYRQAAGRGLQLLFYSVGIGQISSEVPQNLSASRPQDRQFILSSKKLLLSDSGFYLCACQGGTEAFFGQGTRLTVV.

This chain joins TRBV3-1 (or the pseudogene TRBV3-2) and TRBJ2-5; 12 bases line up with TRBD2. The junction had 5 bases not matched to a gene; V was cut back by 0 bases and J by 3 bases. The CDR3 totals 17 residues. Per the germline V gene, CDR1 is LGHDT and CDR2 is YNNKEL (reference sequence). The CDR3: CASSQEFASGGEETQYF. CDR3 DNA: TGTGCCAGCAGCCAAGAATTTGCTAGCGGGGGGGAAGAGACCCAGTACTTC.

The chain employs TRBV6-6 and TRBJ2-5, with a weak D call TRBD1 (6 bases). V was trimmed by 10 bases and J by 2 bases, leaving 14 bases between them. This CDR3 is built from 13 residues. Germline values: CDR1 MNHNY, CDR2 SVGAGI (reference sequence). The DNA for the CDR3 is TGTGCCATCCTTTCAGGGGTTCAAGAGACCCAGTACTTC. It encodes CAILSGVQETQYF.

This chain connects TRBV4-2 to TRBJ2-1; 12 bases match TRBD2. The CDR3 runs to 19 residues. After removal of 0 bases from V and 0 bases from J, the junction contained 6 bases not matched to a gene. Germline assignment: CDR1 LGHNA and CDR2 YNFKEQ. The CDR3 sequence: CASSQDASGGVSSYNEQFF. The CDR3 DNA is TGTGCCAGCAGCCAAGATGCTAGCGGGGGGGTTAGCTCCTACAATGAGCAGTTCTTC.

J is TRBJ2-3 and V is TRBV19; D possibly corresponds to TRBD1 (6 bases). CDR3 length: 14 amino acids. V lost 4 bases and J lost 1, with 9 bases in between. Germline V lookup: CDR1 LNHDA, CDR2 SQIVND (reference sequence). CDR3 sequence (DNA): TGTGCCAGTAGTAACAGGGCGCGCACAGATACGCAGTATTTT. It translates to CASSNRARTDTQYF.

The chain couples TRBV18 to TRBJ1-5; no definite D call. The germline V gene encodes CDR1 KGHSH and CDR2 LQKENI. Between the trimmed V and J ends, which lost 5 bases and 2 bases, there was a span of 13 bases. The CDR3 loop spans 15 amino acids. In nucleotides, the CDR3 is TGTGCCAGCTCAATTGCTCCCGGGGGCAATCAGCCCCAGCATTTT. Residues: CASSIAPGGNQPQHF.

CDR3 loop: CASTGQGNYGYTF. The CDR3 DNA is TGTGCCAGCACGGGACAGGGGAACTATGGCTACACCTTC. The chain joins TRBV6-5 to TRBJ1-2; the match to TRBD1 covers 10 bases. The ends lost 7 bases at V and 2 bases at J; junction bases unmatched: 1. This CDR3 is built from 13 residues. CDR1 is MNHEY and CDR2 is SVGAGI in the germline V gene.

V and J are TRBV14 and TRBJ2-3; a possible D gene is TRBD1 (6 bases). V was shortened by 1 base and J by 3 bases, with 14 bases between the two germline ends. CDR1 and CDR2 from the germline V gene are SGHDN and FVKESK. The CDR3 extends over 16 amino acids. As DNA, the CDR3 is TGTGCCAGCAGCCAAGCAACAGGGATAAGGACAGATACGCAGTATTTT. Translated: CASSQATGIRTDTQYF.

The chain couples TRBV11-3 to TRBJ2-1, with D possibly matching TRBD1 (6 bases). CDR3 length: 14 amino acids. Germline V gives CDR1 SGHNT, CDR2 YENEEA. Between the trimmed V and J ends, which lost 2 bases and 5 bases, there was a span of 10 bases. CDR3 coding DNA: TGTGCCAGCAGCTTATCCAGGGGTAACAATGAGCAGTTCTTC. Amino acid sequence: CASSLSRGNNEQFF.

Of note for this clone: One junction end does not reproduce the germline sequence, and a read error may be involved. The rearrangement joins TRBV7-7 to TRBJ1-6, with D hard to call. Germline values: CDR1 SSHAT, CDR2 FNYEAQ (reference sequence). This CDR3 has 13 amino acids. The CDR3 loop is CASSLDYNSPLHF. The CDR3 bases are TGTGCTAGCAGCTTGGACTACAATTCACCCCTCCACTTT.

To note about this clone: At one boundary the junction diverges from the germline segment, which might be a read error. V is TRBV27 and J is TRBJ2-2, with D possibly being TRBD2 (6 bases). This CDR3 has 17 amino acids. Germline V gene lookup returns CDR1 MNHEY and CDR2 SMNVEV (reference sequence). The CDR3 loop reads CASSLTGDSPNTGELFF. CDR3 nucleotides: TGTGCCAGCAGTTTAACGGGAGACAGCCCGAATACCGGGGAGCTGTTTTTT.

This clone showed up just once. The chain combines TRBV6-5 with TRBJ1-5, with 7 bases aligning to TRBD1. The trim removed 6 bases at V and 5 bases at J, leaving 10 bases unmatched. Germline CDR1 and CDR2: MNHEY and SVGAGI. CDR3 length: 15 amino acids. CDR3 protein: CASRRGQGIDQPQHF. The CDR3, as DNA: TGTGCCAGCAGGAGGGGGCAGGGGATTGATCAGCCCCAGCATTTT.

V is TRBV14 and J is TRBJ2-7; the match to TRBD1 covers 10 bases. The germline gives CDR1 SGHDN, CDR2 FVKESK. CDR3 length: 16 residues. V trimming: 0 bases; J trimming: 7 bases; junction bases outside the gene matches: 9. DNA for the CDR3: TGTGCCAGCAGCCAAGATCTAAGACAGGGGGCGAGGGAGCAGTACTTC. Residues: CASSQDLRQGAREQYF.